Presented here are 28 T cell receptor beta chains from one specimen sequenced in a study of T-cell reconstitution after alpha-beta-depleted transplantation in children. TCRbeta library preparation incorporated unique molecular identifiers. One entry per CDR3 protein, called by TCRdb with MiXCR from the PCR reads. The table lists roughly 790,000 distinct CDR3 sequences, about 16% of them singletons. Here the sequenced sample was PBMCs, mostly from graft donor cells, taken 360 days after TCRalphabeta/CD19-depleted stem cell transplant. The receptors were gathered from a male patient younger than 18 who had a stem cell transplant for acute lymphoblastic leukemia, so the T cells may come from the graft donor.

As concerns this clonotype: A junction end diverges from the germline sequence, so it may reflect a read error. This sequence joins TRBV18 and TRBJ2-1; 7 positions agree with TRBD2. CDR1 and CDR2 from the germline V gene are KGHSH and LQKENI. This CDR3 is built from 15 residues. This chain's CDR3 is CTSSPVGGDYNEQFF. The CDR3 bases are TGTACCAGCTCACCGGTGGGGGGGGACTACAATGAGCAGTTCTTC.

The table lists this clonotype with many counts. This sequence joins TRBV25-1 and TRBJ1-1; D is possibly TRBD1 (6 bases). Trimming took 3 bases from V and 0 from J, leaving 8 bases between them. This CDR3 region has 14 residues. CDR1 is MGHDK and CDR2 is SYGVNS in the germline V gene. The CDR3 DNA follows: TGTGCCAGCAGTGAGGGGGCTCTGAACACTGAAGCTTTCTTT. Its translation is CASSEGALNTEAFF.

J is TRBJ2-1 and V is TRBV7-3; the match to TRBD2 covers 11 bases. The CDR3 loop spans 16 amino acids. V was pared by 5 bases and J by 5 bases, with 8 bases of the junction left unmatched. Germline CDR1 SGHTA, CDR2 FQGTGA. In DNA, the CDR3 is TGTGCCAGCAGCCCCACCGGACTAGCGGGTAACAATGAGCAGTTCTTC. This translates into CASSPTGLAGNNEQFF.

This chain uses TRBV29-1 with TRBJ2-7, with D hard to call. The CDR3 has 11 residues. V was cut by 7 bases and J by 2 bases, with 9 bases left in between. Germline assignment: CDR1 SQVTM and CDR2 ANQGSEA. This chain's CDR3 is CSAGRAYEQYF. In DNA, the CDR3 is TGCAGCGCCGGACGGGCCTACGAGCAGTACTTC.

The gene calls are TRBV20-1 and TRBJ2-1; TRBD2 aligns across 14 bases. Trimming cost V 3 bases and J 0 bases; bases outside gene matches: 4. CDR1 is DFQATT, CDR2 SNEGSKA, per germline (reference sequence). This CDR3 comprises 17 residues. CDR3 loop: CSARGLAGASSYNEQFF. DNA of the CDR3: TGCAGTGCTAGGGGACTAGCGGGAGCGAGCTCCTACAATGAGCAGTTCTTC.

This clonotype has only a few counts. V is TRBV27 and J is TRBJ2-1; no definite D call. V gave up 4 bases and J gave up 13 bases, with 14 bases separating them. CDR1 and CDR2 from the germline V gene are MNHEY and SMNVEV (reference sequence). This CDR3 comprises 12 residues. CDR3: CASSSPLAAQFF. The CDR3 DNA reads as TGTGCCAGCAGTTCACCGCTCGCAGCCCAGTTCTTC.

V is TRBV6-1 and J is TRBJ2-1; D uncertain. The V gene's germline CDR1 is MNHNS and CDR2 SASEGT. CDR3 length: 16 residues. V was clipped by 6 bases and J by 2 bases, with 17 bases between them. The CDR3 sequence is CASSPNLRIPYNEQFF. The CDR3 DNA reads TGTGCCAGCAGCCCTAACTTGAGAATCCCCTACAATGAGCAGTTCTTC.

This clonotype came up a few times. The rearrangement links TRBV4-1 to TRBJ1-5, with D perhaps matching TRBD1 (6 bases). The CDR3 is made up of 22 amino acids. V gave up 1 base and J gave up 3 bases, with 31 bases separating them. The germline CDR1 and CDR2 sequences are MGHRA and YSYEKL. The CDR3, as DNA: TGCGCCAGCAGCCAAGGTGTCAGGGGCGGTAGTTGGAATCGTGGACCCAATCAGCCCCAGCATTTT. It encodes CASSQGVRGGSWNRGPNQPQHF.

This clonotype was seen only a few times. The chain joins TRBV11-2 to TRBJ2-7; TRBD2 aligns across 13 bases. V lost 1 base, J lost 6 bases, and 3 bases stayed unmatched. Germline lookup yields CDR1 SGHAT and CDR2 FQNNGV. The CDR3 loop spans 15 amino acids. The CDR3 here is CASSLVTSGRGEQYF. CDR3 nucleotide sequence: TGTGCCAGCAGCTTAGTAACTAGCGGGAGGGGCGAGCAGTACTTC.

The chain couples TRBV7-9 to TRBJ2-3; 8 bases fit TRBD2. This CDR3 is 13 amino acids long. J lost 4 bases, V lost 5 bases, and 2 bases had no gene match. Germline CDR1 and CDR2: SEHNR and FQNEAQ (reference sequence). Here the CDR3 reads CASSAGGPDTQYF. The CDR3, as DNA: TGTGCCAGCAGCGCGGGAGGTCCAGATACGCAGTATTTT.

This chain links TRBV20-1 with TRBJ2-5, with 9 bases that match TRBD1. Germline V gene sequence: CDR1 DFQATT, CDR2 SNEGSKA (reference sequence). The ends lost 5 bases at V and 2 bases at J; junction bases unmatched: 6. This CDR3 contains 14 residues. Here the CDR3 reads CSAPGQGGQETQYF. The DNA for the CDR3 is TGCAGTGCTCCGGGACAGGGAGGGCAAGAGACCCAGTACTTC.

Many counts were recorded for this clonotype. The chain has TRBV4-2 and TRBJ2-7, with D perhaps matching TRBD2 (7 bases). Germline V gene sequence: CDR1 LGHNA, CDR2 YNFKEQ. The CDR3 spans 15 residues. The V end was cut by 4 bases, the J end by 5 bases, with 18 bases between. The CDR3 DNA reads TGTGCCAGCAGCCCCCCCCGGGGGGCGGCGGACGAGCAGTACTTC. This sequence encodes CASSPPRGAADEQYF.

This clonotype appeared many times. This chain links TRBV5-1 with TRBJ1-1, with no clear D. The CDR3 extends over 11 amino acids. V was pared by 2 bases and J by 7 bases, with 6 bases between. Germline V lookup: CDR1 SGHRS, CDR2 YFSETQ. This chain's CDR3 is CASSFGGEAFF. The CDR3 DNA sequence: TGCGCCAGCAGCTTTGGAGGTGAAGCTTTCTTT.

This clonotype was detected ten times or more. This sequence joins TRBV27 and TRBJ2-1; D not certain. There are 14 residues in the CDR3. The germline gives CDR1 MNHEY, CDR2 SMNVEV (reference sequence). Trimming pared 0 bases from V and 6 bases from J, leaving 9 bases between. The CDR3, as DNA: TGTGCCAGCAGTTTATCCACAGTGTTCAATGAGCAGTTCTTC. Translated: CASSLSTVFNEQFF.

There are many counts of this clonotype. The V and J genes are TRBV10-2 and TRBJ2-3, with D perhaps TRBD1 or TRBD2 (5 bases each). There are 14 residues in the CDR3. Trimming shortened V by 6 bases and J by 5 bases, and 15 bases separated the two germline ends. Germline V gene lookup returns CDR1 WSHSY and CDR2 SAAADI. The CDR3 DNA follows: TGCGCCAGCAGCCCGGGACCCTACGAAGATACGCAGTATTTT. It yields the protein CASSPGPYEDTQYF.

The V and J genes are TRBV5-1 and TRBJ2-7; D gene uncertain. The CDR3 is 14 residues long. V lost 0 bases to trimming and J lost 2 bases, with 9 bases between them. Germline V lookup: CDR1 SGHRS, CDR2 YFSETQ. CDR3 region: CASSLDAAPYEQYF. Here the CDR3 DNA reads TGCGCCAGCAGCTTGGACGCTGCACCCTACGAGCAGTACTTC.

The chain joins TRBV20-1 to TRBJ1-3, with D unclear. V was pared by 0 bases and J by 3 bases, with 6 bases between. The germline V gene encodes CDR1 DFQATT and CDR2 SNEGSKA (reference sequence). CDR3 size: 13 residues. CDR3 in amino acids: CSAREALGNTIYF. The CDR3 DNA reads TGCAGTGCTAGAGAGGCTCTTGGAAACACCATATATTTT.

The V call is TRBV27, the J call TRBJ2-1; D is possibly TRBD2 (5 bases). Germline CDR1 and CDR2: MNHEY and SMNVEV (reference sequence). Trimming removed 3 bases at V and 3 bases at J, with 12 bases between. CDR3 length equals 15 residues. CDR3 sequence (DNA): TGTGCCAGCAGTTTGGGGAGCCCCCTCTACAATGAGCAGTTCTTC. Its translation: CASSLGSPLYNEQFF.

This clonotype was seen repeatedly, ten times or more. The CDR3 loop reads CASSQPRDSPSGELFF. CDR3 bases: TGTGCCAGCAGTCAGCCCCGGGACTCCCCCAGCGGGGAGCTGTTTTTT. The chain carries TRBV12-3 or TRBV12-4 and TRBJ2-2, with D perhaps TRBD2 (6 bases). V lost 5 bases and J lost 7, with 20 bases in between. The CDR3 contains 16 residues.

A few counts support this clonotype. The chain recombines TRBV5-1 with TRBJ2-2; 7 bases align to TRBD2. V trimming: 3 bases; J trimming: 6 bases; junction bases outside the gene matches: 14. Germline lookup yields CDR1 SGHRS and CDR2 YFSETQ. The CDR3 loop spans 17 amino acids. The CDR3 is CASSSAPGPGGAGELFF. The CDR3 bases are TGCGCCAGCAGCTCGGCACCGGGACCGGGGGGAGCCGGGGAGCTGTTTTTT. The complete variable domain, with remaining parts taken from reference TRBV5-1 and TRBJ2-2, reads KAGVTQTPRYLIKTRGQQVTLSCSPISGHRSVSWYQQTPGQGLQFLFEYFSETQRNKGNFPGRFSGRQFSNSRSEMNVSTLELGDSALYLCASSSAPGPGGAGELFFGEGSRLTVL.

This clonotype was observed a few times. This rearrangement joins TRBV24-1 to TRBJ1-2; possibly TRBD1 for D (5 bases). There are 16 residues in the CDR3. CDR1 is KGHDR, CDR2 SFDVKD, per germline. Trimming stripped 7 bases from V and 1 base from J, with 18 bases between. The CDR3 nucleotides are TGTGCCACCAGAGGGGCTTTGGACGGAGATAACTATGGCTACACCTTC. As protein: CATRGALDGDNYGYTF.

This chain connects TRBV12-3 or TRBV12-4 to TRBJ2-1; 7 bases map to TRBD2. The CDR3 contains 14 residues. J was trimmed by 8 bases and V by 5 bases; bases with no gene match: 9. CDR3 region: CASSGAGWRDEQFF. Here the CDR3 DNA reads TGTGCCAGCAGTGGAGCGGGGTGGAGGGATGAGCAGTTCTTC.

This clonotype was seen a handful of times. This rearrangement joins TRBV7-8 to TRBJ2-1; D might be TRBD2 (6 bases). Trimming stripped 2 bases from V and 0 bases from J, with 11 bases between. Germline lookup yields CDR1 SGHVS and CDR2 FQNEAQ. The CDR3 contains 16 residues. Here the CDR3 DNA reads TGTGCCAGCAGCTTACGCGGGATCAACTCCTACAATGAGCAGTTCTTC. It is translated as CASSLRGINSYNEQFF.

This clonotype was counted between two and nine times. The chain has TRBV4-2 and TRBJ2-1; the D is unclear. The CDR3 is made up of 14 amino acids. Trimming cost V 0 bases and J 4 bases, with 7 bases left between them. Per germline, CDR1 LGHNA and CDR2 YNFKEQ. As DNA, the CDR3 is TGTGCCAGCAGCCAAGATTCCAGTTACAATGAGCAGTTCTTC. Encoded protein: CASSQDSSYNEQFF.

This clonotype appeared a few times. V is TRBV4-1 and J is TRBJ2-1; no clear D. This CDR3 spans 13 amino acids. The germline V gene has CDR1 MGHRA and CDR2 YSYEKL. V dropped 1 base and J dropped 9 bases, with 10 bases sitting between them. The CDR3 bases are TGCGCCAGCAGCCAAGTATTGTCACGTGAGCAGTTCTTC. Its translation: CASSQVLSREQFF.

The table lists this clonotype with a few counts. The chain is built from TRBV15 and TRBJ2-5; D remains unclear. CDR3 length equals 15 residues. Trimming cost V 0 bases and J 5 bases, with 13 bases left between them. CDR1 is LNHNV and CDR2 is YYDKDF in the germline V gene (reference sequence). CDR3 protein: CATSRDKSGMETQYF. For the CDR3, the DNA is TGTGCCACCAGCAGAGATAAGTCGGGCATGGAGACCCAGTACTTC.

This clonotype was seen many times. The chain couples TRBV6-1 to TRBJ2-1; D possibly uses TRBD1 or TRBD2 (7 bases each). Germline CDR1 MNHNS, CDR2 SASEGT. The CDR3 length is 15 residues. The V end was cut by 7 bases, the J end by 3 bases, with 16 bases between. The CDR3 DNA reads TGTGCCAGCACCACCTCCAGGGGGGGCTACAATGAGCAGTTCTTC. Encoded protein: CASTTSRGGYNEQFF.

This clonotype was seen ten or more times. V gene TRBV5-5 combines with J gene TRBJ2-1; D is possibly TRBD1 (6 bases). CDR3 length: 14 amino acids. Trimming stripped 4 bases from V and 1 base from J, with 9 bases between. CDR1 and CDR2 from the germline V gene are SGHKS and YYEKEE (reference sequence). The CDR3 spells CASSPQGSYNEQFF. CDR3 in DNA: TGTGCCAGCAGCCCCCAGGGGTCCTACAATGAGCAGTTCTTC.